The present T cell receptor (beta chain) was sequenced within a study of spatial heterogeneity in lung cancer. Time point specified: sample taken at primary tumor resection. The CDR3 length is 15 residues. With 0 bases removed from V and 1 base from J, the gap between germline ends came to 9 bases. CDR1 and CDR2 (germline): KGHSH, LQKENI. MiXCR, run by TCRdb on the 5' RACE reads, gives a single entry per CDR3 protein. Altogether tens of thousands of distinct CDR3 sequences are present, 6.5% to 9% being singletons, with the ten largest covering 29%. The sequence came from a female donor with early-stage non-small cell lung cancer. The source was PBMCs, collected at surgery. V usage is TRBV18 and J usage is TRBJ1-2; weak D call: TRBD1 (5 bases). CDR3 region: CASSPPPGSNYGYTF. CDR3 nucleotides: TGTGCCAGCTCACCACCGCCAGGGAGTAACTATGGCTACACCTTC.